This T cell receptor (beta chain) was obtained from a study of blood T cell repertoires in COVID-19. Clones were sequenced by immunoSEQ multiplex PCR, and TCRdb holds only the in-frame ones, with some missing. The sample holds fewer than 200,000 clones, around 85% seen once. The J segment lost 6 bases and the V segment lost 4 bases, leaving 11 bases of the junction unmatched. Germline CDR1 is SGHNT and CDR2 is YYREEE (reference sequence). CDR3 length: 15 amino acids. This sequence originates from a man in his sixties who had recovered from COVID-19. The chain links TRBV5-4 to TRBJ2-3; 7 nucleotides line up with TRBD2. Sequences were obtained from peripheral blood. The CDR3 here is CASSSRGERSDTQYF. CDR3 nucleotide sequence: TGTGCCAGCAGCAGCCGGGGGGAGCGCTCGGATACGCAGTATTTT.